The present T cell receptor (beta chain) was sequenced within a study of control samples from healthy donors and cancer patients. There are a few counts of this clone. After removal of 0 bases from V and 5 bases from J, the junction contained 5 bases not matched to a gene. Germline V gives CDR1 ENHRY, CDR2 SYGVKD. CDR3 size: 15 residues. Sequencing used immunoSEQ multiplex PCR; TCRdb keeps in-frame clones, though not all of them. The top ten clones hold 1.7% of a sample with 150,000 or so clones, 88% of them seen once. V and J are TRBV10-3 and TRBJ2-5; 8 nucleotides align to TRBD1. This receptor was identified in a man in his late teens or twenties in good health. Source material: blood. The CDR3 DNA reads as TGTGCCATCAGTGAGTCCCATCAGGGGGCGGAGACCCAGTACTTC. This translates into CAISESHQGAETQYF.